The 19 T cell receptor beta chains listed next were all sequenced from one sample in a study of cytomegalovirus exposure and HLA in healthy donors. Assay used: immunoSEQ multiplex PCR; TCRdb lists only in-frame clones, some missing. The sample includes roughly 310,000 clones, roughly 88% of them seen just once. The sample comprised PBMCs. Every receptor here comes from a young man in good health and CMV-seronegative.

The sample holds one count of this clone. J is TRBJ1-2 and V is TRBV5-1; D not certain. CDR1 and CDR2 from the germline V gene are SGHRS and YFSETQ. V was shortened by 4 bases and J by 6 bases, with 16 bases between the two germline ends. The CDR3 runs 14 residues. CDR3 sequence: CASSEPGAFDGYTF. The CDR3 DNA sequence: TGCGCCAGCAGCGAGCCAGGTGCCTTCGATGGCTACACCTTC.

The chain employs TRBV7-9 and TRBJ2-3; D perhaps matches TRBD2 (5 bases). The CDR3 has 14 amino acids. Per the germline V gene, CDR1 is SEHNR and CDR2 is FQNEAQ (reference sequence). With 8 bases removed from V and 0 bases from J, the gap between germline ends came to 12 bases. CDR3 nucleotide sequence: TGTGCCAGCGCGGCGAGGGCTAGCACAGATACGCAGTATTTT. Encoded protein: CASAARASTDTQYF.

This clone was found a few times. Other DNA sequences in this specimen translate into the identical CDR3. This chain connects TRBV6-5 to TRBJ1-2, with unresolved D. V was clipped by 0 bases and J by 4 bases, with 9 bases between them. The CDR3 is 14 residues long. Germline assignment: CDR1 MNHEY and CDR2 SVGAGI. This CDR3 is CASSYSAGAYGYTF. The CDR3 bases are TGTGCCAGCAGTTACTCGGCAGGTGCCTATGGCTACACCTTC.

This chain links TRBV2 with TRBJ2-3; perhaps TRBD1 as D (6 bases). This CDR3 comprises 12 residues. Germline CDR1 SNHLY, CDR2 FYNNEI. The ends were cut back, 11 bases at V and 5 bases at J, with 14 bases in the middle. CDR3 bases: TGTGCCGGTACAGGGACGGTAGATACGCAGTATTTT. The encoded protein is CAGTGTVDTQYF.

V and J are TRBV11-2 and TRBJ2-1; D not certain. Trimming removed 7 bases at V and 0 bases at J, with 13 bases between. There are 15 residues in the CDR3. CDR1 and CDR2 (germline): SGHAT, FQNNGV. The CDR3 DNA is TGTGCCAGCACCCTCGCGTCGAGCTCCTACAATGAGCAGTTCTTC. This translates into CASTLASSSYNEQFF.

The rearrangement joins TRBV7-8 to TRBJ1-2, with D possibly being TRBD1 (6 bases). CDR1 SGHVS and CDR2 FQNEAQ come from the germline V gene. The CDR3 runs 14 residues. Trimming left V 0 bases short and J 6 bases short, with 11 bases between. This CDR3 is CASSLARGADGYTF. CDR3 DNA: TGTGCCAGCAGCTTAGCGCGGGGGGCCGATGGCTACACCTTC.

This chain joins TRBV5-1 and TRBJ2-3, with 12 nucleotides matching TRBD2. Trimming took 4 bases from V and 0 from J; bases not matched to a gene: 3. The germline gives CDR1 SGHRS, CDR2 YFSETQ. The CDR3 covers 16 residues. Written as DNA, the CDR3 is TGCGCCAGCAGCGCCGGACTAGCGGGAAGCACAGATACGCAGTATTTT. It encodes CASSAGLAGSTDTQYF. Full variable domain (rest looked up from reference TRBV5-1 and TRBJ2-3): KAGVTQTPRYLIKTRGQQVTLSCSPISGHRSVSWYQQTPGQGLQFLFEYFSETQRNKGNFPGRFSGRQFSNSRSEMNVSTLELGDSALYLCASSAGLAGSTDTQYFGPGTRLTVL.

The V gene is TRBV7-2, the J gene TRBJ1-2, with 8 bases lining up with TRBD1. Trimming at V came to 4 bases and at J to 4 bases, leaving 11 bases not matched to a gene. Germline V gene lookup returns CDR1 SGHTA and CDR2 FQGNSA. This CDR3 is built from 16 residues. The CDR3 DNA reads TGTGCCAGCAGCTCCCCGGACAGGGCTGGGGTCTATGGCTACACCTTC. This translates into CASSSPDRAGVYGYTF.

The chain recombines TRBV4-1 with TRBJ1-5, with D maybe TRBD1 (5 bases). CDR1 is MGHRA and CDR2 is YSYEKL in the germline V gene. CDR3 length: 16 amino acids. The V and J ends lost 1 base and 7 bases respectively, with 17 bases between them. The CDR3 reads CASSQGGGMTLQPQHF. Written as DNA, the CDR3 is TGCGCCAGCAGCCAAGGCGGGGGTATGACTTTACAGCCCCAGCATTTT.

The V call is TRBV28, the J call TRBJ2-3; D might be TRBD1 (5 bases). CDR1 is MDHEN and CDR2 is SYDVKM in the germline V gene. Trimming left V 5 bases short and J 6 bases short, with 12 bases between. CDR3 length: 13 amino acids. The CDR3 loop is CASSPPGIDTQYF. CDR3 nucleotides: TGTGCCAGCAGTCCCCCAGGGATCGATACGCAGTATTTT. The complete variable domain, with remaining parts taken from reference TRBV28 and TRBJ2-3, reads DVKVTQSSRYLVKRTGEKVFLECVQDMDHENMFWYRQDPGLGLRLIYFSYDVKMKEKGDIPEGYSVSREKKERFSLILESASTNQTSMYLCASSPPGIDTQYFGPGTRLTVL.

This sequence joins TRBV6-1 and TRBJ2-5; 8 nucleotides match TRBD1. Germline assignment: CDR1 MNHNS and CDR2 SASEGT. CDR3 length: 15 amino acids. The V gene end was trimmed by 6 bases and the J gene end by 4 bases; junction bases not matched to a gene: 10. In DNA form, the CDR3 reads TGTGCCAGCAGACGACAGGGGTCCCCCCCAGAGACCCAGTACTTC. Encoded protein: CASRRQGSPPETQYF.

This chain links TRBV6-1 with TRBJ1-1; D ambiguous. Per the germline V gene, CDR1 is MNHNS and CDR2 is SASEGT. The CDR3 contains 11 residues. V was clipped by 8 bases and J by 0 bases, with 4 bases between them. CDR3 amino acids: CASWLNTEAFF. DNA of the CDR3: TGTGCCAGCTGGCTGAACACTGAAGCTTTCTTT.

The CDR3 loop reads CASSLGQGAYEQYF. The CDR3 DNA follows: TGTGCCAGCAGTTTAGGTCAGGGGGCTTACGAGCAGTACTTC. The chain has TRBV28 and TRBJ2-7; 8 bases agree with TRBD1. The CDR3 sequence is 14 residues long. The V gene's germline CDR1 is MDHEN and CDR2 SYDVKM. V lost 2 bases and J lost 4; bases outside the gene matches: 4.

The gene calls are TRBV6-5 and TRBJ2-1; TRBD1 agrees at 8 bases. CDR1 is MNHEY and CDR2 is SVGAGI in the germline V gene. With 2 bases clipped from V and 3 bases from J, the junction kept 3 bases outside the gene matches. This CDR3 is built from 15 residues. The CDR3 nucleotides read TGTGCCAGCAGTTACAGGACAGGGTTCTACAATGAGCAGTTCTTC. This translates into CASSYRTGFYNEQFF.

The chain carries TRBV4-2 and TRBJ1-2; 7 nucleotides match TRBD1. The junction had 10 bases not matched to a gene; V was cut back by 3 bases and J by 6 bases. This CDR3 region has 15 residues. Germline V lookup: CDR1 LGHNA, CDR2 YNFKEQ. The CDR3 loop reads CASSHGDRDQDGYTF. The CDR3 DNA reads TGTGCCAGCAGCCATGGAGACAGGGATCAGGATGGCTACACCTTC.

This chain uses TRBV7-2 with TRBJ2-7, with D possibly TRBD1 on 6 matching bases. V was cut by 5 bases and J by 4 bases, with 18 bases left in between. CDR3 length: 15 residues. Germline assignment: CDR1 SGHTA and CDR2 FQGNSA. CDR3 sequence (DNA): TGTGCCAGCAGCCCTACCCTGACAGGCTCGTACGAGCAGTACTTC. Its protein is CASSPTLTGSYEQYF.

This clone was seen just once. This CDR3 is CASSFWQNSPLHF. DNA of the CDR3: TGTGCCAGCAGCTTCTGGCAGAATTCACCCCTCCACTTT. The rearrangement uses TRBV7-2 and TRBJ1-6; D gene uncertain. The CDR3 is 13 amino acids. Germline CDR1 reads SGHTA; CDR2 reads FQGNSA. Trimming cost V 3 bases and J 7 bases, with 7 bases left between them. Complete variable domain (other parts from reference TRBV7-2 and TRBJ1-6): GAGVSQSPSNKVTEKGKDVELRCDPISGHTALYWYRQSLGQGLEFLIYFQGNSAPDKSGLPSDRFSAERTGGSVSTLTIQRTQQEDSAVYLCASSFWQNSPLHFGNGTRLTVT.

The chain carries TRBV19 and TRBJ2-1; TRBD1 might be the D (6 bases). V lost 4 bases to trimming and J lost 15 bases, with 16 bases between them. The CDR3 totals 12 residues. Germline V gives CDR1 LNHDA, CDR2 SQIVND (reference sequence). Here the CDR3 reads CASSTPTGSLFF. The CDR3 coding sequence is TGTGCCAGTAGTACCCCAACAGGGAGCCTGTTCTTC.

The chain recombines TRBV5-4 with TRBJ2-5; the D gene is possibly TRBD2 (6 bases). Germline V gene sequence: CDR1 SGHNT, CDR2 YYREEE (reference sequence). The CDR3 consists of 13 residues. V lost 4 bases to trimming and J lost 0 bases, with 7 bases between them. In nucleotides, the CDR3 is TGTGCCAGCAGCCCGGGGGACCAAGAGACCCAGTACTTC. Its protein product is CASSPGDQETQYF.